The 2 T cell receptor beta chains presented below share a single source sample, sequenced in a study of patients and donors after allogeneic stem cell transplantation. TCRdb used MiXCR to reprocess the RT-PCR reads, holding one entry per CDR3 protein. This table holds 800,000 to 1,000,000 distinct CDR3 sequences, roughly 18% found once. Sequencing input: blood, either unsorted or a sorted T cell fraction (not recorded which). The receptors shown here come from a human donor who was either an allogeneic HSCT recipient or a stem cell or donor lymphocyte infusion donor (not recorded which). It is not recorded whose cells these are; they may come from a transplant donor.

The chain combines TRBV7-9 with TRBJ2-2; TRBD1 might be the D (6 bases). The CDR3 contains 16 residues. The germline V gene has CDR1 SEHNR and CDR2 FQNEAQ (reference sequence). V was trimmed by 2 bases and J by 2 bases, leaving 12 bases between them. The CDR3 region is CASSLTWDTNTGELFF. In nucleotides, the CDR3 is TGTGCCAGCAGCTTAACTTGGGACACCAACACCGGGGAGCTGTTTTTT.

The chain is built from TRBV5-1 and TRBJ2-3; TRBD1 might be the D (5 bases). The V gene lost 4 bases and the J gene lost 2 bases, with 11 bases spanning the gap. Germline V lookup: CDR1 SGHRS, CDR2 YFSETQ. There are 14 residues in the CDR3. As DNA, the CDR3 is TGCGCCAGCAGCACAGGCCGGCCCACAGATACGCAGTATTTT. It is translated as CASSTGRPTDTQYF. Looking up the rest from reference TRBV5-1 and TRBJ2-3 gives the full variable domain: KAGVTQTPRYLIKTRGQQVTLSCSPISGHRSVSWYQQTPGQGLQFLFEYFSETQRNKGNFPGRFSGRQFSNSRSEMNVSTLELGDSALYLCASSTGRPTDTQYFGPGTRLTVL.